This TCR beta chain comes out of a study of radiation and T cells in renal cell carcinoma (dated by TCRdb to about 2020). About the study as a whole: A total of fewer than 55 samples underwent TCR beta sequencing, made up of roughly 26 tumors and roughly 27 peripheral blood samples. The last blood draw occurred 4 weeks after radiation, at the same time as nephrectomy. In the approximately 53 samples combined, around 3.7 million unique CDR3 nucleotide sequences were found, encoding roughly 3,000,000 unique CDR3 amino acid sequences. What the research found in general, with its limitations: Blood repertoire dynamics were not followed beyond 4 weeks after treatment. In blood, the top tumor clonotypes increased between baseline and 2 weeks post-radiation and then shrank by 4 weeks, which suggests that tumor-resident clones expanded only transiently. The single-armed trial design could not address effects of radiation dose or scheduling on the TCR repertoire. Because pretreatment tumor biopsies were not available, the study could not determine whether clonotypes were already present within the tumor at baseline.

Turning to this clone: Its antigen has not been determined. Qualities for individual bases were not recorded, and no much larger clone is one base off.

The sample's time point label, in plain terms: blood 4 weeks post-SBRT, at nephrectomy. Read against the paper, the sample's treatment or condition label means: 15 Gy SBRT to primary tumor, nephrectomy 4 weeks later. Samples came from a clinical trial, in which primary renal cell carcinomas received 15 Gy stereotactic body radiation therapy followed by nephrectomy 4 weeks later. To follow tumor-enriched clonotypes, serial peripheral blood was collected from radiation-treated patients at baseline and at 2 weeks and 4 weeks after SBRT. Every patient had renal cell carcinoma of clear cell pathology. The QIAamp DNA Blood Mini Kit (Qiagen) was used to prepare genomic DNA for TCR sequencing. Samples were included in the analyses only if all quality control checks were passed. The immunoSEQ kit was used, according to the manufacturer's recommendations, to generate TCR beta libraries from genomic DNA. To prepare libraries, a first multiplex PCR with proprietary primers was run, followed by a second PCR that added unique barcodes, and a bead cleanup was done after each round. Each sample batch included a kit-provided positive control reaction and a negative control reaction. The final libraries underwent checking on an Agilent 4200 TapeStation D1000 ScreenTape, volumetric pooling, and quantification by qPCR. Sequencing was performed on an Illumina NextSeq500 using a MidOutput 150-cycle cartridge, with 156 Read1 cycles, 15 Index1 cycles, and the kit custom primers. The pooled library was loaded at 1.0 pM, and approximately 19% PhiX control was spiked in. The authors processed their data as follows. Vendor-processed data were analyzed in R, and a clonotype was defined as all T cells sharing the same CDR3 nucleotide sequence. For clone abundance analyses, frequencies were normalized to the 10,000 most abundant clones in each sample. Public T cell clones, which averaged fewer than five per sample, were excluded before analysis. Tumor-enriched and baseline blood-enriched clonotypes were defined by at least a 32-fold difference in abundance between compartments. Clonotypes expanded or contracted between blood time points were identified with a beta-binomial differential abundance model. The Baroni-Urbani and Buser coefficient was used to measure tumor-blood repertoire similarity, and groups were compared with two-tailed Wilcoxon tests in R. TCRdb re-hosts the immuneACCESS table, in-frame sequences only. Its copies lack some clones; in the studies checked, an unresolved V gene accounts for under half of them, and the cause for the rest is not known. V, J and clone size were drawn from that table, and D and trimming were deduced from the DNA. The sample table lists about 86,000 clones, roughly 80% of them with a count of one. Approximately 8.6% of the sample goes to the ten largest clones.

The CDR3 measures 18 amino acids from cysteine to phenylalanine. Left in the record is the CDR3 DNA by itself, 54 bases read in frame from the first base. From the germline V gene, CDR1 is MGHRA and CDR2 is YSYEKL. Relative to germline, V is 0 bases shorter and J is 2 bases shorter, with 17 bases between their ends. This material consisted of blood, taken from a patient whose treatment included radiotherapy and nephrectomy. The chain is made from TRBV4-1 and TRBJ2-1; no D gene is confidently identified. The origin of this receptor is a man aged 50 to 60 with renal cell carcinoma. The CDR3 in this case is CASSQEGIGMMAYNEQFF. The base sequence is TGCGCCAGCAGCCAAGAGGGGATTGGGATGATGGCCTACAATGAGCAGTTCTTC.